This is a list of T cell receptor beta chains from one sample in a study of technical replicates of blood from several donors. The table came from immunoSEQ multiplex PCR; TCRdb's copy has only in-frame clones and leaves some out. The table records over 50,000 clones, around 97% of them present only once. Sample: T cells isolated from PBMCs. The receptors derive from a human donor in good health. The CDR3 runs from the conserved cysteine through the conserved F or W. Each record gives: D gene, CDR3 length, J gene, clone size, V gene, CDR3 DNA, CDR3 protein. D genes are given only for firm matches. Only part of the rows carry a size: once, few, many, or a class if the clone is expanded.

.	13	TRBJ2-1	.	TRBV29-1	TGCAGCGTAGGGGCAGGGCCCTACAATGAGCAGTTCTTC	CSVGAGPYNEQFF
.	15	TRBJ2-2	.	TRBV14	TGTGCCAGCAGCCAAGACTGGCGGTGGACCGGGGAGCTGTTTTTT	CASSQDWRWTGELFF
TRBD1	17	TRBJ1-4	.	TRBV12-5	TGTGCTAGTGGTCTAAAGGGGGCTTCTGCAACTAATGAAAAACTGTTTTTT	CASGLKGASATNEKLFF
TRBD1	14	TRBJ1-1	.	TRBV7-9	TGTGCCAGCAGCTTACAGGGGGAAGCTTCTGAAGCTTTCTTT	CASSLQGEASEAFF
.	14	TRBJ1-1	.	TRBV5-1	TGCGCCAGCAGCTTGGTAGGGGAGGACACTGAAGCTTTCTTT	CASSLVGEDTEAFF
.	13	TRBJ1-2	.	TRBV18	TGTGCCAGCTCACCTGACAGCTACTATGGCTACACCTTC	CASSPDSYYGYTF
TRBD1	16	TRBJ1-5	.	TRBV6-6	TGTGCCAGCAGTTACGTACAGGGACAGAGCAATCAGCCCCAGCATTTT	CASSYVQGQSNQPQHF
.	15	TRBJ2-7	.	TRBV11-2	TGTGCCAGCAGTAGTCTCAGGGAAGAGTCCTACGAGCAGTACTTC	CASSSLREESYEQYF
.	18	TRBJ1-2	.	TRBV12-1	TGTGCCAGCAGCTTTCCGTCAGGACAGGGTTTGGGGGGATATGGCTACACCTTC	CASSFPSGQGLGGYGYTF
.	14	TRBJ1-2	.	TRBV6-5	TGTGCCAGTTCTGAGTCAACAGGGTCCTATGGCTACACCTTC	CASSESTGSYGYTF
.	14	TRBJ1-2	.	TRBV18	TGTGCCAGCTCACCCCAGGACAACCCCGGGGGCTACACCTTC	CASSPQDNPGGYTF
.	13	TRBJ1-2	.	TRBV9	TGTGCCAGCAGCGCCCGGGGGAACTATGGCTACACCTTC	CASSARGNYGYTF
TRBD2	15	TRBJ2-5	.	TRBV28	TGTGCCAGCAGTTCAAGCGGGAGCGACGGGGAGACCCAGTACTTC	CASSSSGSDGETQYF
.	15	TRBJ1-5	.	TRBV2	TGTGCCAGCACCCCCGACGGGGGGTTTGGACAGCCCCAGCATTTT	CASTPDGGFGQPQHF
.	13	TRBJ1-2	.	TRBV29-1	TGCAGCGCTGAAATACCCGCGGACTATGGCTACACCTTC	CSAEIPADYGYTF
TRBD1	15	TRBJ2-7	.	TRBV28	TGTGCCAGCAGTTCATACAGGGGTATGACCTACGAGCAGTACTTC	CASSSYRGMTYEQYF
.	14	TRBJ1-5	once	TRBV7-9	TGTGCCAGCAGCTTAGTCGACAGAAATCAGCCCCAGCATTTT	CASSLVDRNQPQHF
TRBD2	17	TRBJ2-2	.	TRBV14	TGTGCCAGCAGCCCAACCCGGACTAGCGGGGGCACCGGGGAGCTGTTTTTT	CASSPTRTSGGTGELFF
.	14	TRBJ1-3	.	TRBV9	TGTGCCAGCAGCGTAGGTAACTCTGGAAACACCATATATTTT	CASSVGNSGNTIYF
.	13	TRBJ2-4	.	TRBV7-3	TGTGCCAGCAGCTTGGACAGTCAAAACATTCAGTACTTC	CASSLDSQNIQYF
.	13	TRBJ2-7	.	TRBV10-2	TGCGCCAGCAGGCTGGGGGGATTCGGCGAGCAGTACTTC	CASRLGGFGEQYF
TRBD1	15	TRBJ2-7	.	TRBV28	TGTGCCAGCAGGCAACAGGGGGCGGGAGCCTACGAGCAGTACTTC	CASRQQGAGAYEQYF